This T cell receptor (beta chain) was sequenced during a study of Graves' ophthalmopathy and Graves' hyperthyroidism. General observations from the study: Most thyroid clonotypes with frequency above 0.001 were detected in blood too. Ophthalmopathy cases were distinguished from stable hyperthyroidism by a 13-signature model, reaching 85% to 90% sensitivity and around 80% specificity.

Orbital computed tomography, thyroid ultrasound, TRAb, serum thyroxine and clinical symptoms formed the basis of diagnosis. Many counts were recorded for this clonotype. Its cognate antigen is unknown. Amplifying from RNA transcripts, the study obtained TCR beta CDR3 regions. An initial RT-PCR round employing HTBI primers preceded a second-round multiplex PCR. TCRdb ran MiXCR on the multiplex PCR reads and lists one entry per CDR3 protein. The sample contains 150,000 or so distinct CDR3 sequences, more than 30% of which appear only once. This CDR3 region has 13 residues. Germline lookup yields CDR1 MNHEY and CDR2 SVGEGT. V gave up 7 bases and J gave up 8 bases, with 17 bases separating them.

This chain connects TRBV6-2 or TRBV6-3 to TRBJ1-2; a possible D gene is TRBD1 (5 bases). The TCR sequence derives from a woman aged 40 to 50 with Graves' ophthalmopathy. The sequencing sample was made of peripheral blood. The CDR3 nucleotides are TGTGCCAGCACGATTTGGGCAGGGAGAGGCTACACCTTC. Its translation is CASTIWAGRGYTF.